The 5 T cell receptor beta chains presented below share a single source sample, sequenced in a study of control samples from healthy donors and cancer patients (dated by TCRdb to 2020 to 2022). The library was obtained by the immunoSEQ multiplex PCR assay. What TCRdb holds here is the immuneACCESS table cut down to in-frame rearrangements. Part of the clones is not present; checked against another copy, under half of the missing clones reflect an unresolved V gene, and the others are unexplained. Here the sample has 150,000 to 200,000 clones; 75% to 95% occur a single time. Roughly 1.6% of the sample is held by the ten biggest clonotypes. The sequenced sample was blood. The receptor set was obtained from a woman younger than 45 in good health.

This clone came up once. CDR3 protein: CASSKETQETQYF. The CDR3 region has the DNA TGTGCCAGTAGTAAAGAGACGCAAGAGACCCAGTACTTC. The chain links TRBV19 to TRBJ2-5; no firm D call. In germline, CDR1 is LNHDA, CDR2 SQIVND (reference sequence). CDR3 length equals 13 residues. The germline V and J ends were trimmed by 4 bases and 2 bases, with 8 bases remaining between them.

J is TRBJ2-7 and V is TRBV4-2, with D perhaps matching TRBD1 (5 bases). This CDR3 comprises 14 residues. Trimming took 0 bases from V and 0 from J, leaving 6 bases between them. CDR1 LGHNA and CDR2 YNFKEQ come from the germline V gene. The DNA for the CDR3 is TGTGCCAGCAGCCAAGACAGGGTCTCCTACGAGCAGTACTTC. It yields the protein CASSQDRVSYEQYF.

This sequence joins TRBV27 and TRBJ2-5; unclear D gene. CDR1 is MNHEY and CDR2 is SMNVEV in the germline V gene (reference sequence). The V and J ends lost 5 bases and 0 bases respectively, with 10 bases between them. The CDR3 contains 14 residues. The CDR3 is CASSKTANQETQYF. In DNA, the CDR3 is TGTGCCAGCAGTAAGACTGCAAACCAAGAGACCCAGTACTTC.

The V gene is TRBV27, the J gene TRBJ2-2, with 10 nucleotides matching TRBD2. The V and J ends lost 5 bases and 4 bases, in that order; junction bases with no gene match: 7. In germline, CDR1 is MNHEY, CDR2 SMNVEV (reference sequence). This CDR3 is built from 16 residues. CDR3 residues: CASSTGLAGATGELFF. The CDR3 DNA reads TGTGCCAGCAGTACAGGGCTAGCGGGAGCCACCGGGGAGCTGTTTTTT.

The rearrangement joins TRBV19 to TRBJ1-2; the D gene is possibly TRBD1 (6 bases). This CDR3 region has 14 residues. Trimming stripped 7 bases from V and 3 bases from J, with 15 bases between. CDR1 is LNHDA and CDR2 is SQIVND in the germline V gene (reference sequence). CDR3 nucleotide sequence: TGTGCCAGTAACCCGACAGGATGGGACTATGGCTACACCTTC. Translated, it gives CASNPTGWDYGYTF. The variable domain in full, completed from reference TRBV19 and TRBJ1-2, reads DGGITQSPKYLFRKEGQNVTLSCEQNLNHDAMYWYRQDPGQGLRLIYYSQIVNDFQKGDIAEGYSVSREKKESFPLTVTSAQKNPTAFYLCASNPTGWDYGYTFGSGTRLTVV.